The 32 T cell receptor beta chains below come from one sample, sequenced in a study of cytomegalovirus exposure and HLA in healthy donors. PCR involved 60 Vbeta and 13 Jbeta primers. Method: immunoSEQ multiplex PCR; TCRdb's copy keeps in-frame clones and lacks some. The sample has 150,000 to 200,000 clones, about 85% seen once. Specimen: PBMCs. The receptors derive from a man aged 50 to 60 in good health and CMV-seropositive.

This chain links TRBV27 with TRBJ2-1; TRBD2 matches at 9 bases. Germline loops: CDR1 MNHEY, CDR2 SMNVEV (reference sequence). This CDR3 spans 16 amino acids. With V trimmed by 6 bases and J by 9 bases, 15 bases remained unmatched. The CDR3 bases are TGTGCCAGCAGGGCATTAGCGGGAGTCGGTTTCAGTGAGCAGTTCTTC. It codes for CASRALAGVGFSEQFF.

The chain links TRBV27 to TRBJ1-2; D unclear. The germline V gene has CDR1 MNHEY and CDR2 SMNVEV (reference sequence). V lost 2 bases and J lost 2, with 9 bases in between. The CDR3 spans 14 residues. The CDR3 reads CASSLGQTNYGYTF. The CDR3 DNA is TGTGCCAGCAGTTTAGGGCAGACCAACTATGGCTACACCTTC.

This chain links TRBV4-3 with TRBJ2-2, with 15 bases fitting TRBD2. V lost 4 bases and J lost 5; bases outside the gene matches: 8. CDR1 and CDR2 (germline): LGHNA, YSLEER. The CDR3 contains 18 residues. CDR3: CASSRGLAGGPGTGELFF. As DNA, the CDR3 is TGCGCCAGCAGCCGAGGACTAGCGGGAGGGCCGGGGACCGGGGAGCTGTTTTTT.

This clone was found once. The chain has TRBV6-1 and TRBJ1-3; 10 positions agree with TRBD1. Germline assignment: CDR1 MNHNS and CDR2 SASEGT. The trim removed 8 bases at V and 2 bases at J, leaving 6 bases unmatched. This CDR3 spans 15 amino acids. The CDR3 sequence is CASFRQGAAGNTIYF. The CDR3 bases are TGTGCCAGCTTTAGACAGGGGGCGGCTGGAAACACCATATATTTT.

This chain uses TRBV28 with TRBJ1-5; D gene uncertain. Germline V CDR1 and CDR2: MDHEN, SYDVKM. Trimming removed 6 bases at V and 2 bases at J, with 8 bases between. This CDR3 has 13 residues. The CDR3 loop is CASRVSGNQPQHF. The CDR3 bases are TGTGCCAGCAGAGTGTCAGGCAATCAGCCCCAGCATTTT.

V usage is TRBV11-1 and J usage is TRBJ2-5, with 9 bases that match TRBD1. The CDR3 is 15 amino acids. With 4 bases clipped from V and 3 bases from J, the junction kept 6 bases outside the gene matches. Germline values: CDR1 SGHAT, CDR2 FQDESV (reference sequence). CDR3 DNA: TGTGCCAGCAGCTGGAAACAGGGGGCTGAAGAGACCCAGTACTTC. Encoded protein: CASSWKQGAEETQYF.

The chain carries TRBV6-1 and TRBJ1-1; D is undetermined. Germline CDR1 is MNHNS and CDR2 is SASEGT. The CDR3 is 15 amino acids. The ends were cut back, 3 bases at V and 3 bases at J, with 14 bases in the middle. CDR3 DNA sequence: TGTGCCAGCAGTGACCTAGCTCTTGGGGACACTGAAGCTTTCTTT. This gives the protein CASSDLALGDTEAFF.

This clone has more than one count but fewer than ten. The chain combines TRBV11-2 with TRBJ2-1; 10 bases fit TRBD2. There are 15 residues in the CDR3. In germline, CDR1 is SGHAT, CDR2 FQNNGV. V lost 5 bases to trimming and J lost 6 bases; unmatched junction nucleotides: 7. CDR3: CASSRKREGGNEQFF. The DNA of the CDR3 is TGTGCCAGCAGCCGAAAGCGGGAGGGTGGCAATGAGCAGTTCTTC.

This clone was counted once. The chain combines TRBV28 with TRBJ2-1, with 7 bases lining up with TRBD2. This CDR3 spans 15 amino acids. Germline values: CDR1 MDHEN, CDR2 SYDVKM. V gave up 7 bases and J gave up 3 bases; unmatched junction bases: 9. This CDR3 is CASTPGAGFYNEQFF. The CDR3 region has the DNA TGTGCCAGCACCCCCGGAGCGGGATTCTACAATGAGCAGTTCTTC.

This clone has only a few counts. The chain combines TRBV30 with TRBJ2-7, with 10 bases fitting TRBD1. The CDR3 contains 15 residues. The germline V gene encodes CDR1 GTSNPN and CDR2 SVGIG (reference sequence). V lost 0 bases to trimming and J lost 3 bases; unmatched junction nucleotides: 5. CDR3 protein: CAWSVMGTGVYEQYF. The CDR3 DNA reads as TGTGCCTGGAGTGTAATGGGGACAGGGGTCTACGAGCAGTACTTC.

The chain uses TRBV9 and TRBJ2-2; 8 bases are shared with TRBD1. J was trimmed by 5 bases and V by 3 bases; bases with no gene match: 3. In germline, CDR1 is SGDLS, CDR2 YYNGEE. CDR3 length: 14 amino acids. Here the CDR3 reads CASSEQGVTGELFF. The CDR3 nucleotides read TGTGCCAGCAGCGAACAGGGGGTTACCGGGGAGCTGTTTTTT.

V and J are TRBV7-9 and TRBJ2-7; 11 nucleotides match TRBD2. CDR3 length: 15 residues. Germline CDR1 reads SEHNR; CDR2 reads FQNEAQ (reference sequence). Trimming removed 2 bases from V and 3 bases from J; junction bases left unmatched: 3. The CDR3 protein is CASSLRLAGGYEQYF. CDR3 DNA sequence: TGTGCCAGCAGCTTACGGCTAGCGGGAGGCTACGAGCAGTACTTC.

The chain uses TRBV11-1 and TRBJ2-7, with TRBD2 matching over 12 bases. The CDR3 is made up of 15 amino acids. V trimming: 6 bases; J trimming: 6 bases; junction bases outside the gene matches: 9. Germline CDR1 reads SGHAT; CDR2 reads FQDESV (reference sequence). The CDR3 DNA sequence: TGTGCCAGCAGGATTAGGGCTAGCGGGAGGGGCGAGCAGTACTTC. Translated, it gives CASRIRASGRGEQYF.

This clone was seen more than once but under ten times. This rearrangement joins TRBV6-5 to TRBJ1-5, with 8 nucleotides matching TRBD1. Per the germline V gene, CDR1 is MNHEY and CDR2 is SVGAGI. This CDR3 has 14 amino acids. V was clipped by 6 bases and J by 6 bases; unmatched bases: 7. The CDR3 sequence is CASSRTGLGQPQHF. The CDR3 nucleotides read TGTGCCAGCAGCCGGACAGGGTTAGGTCAGCCCCAGCATTTT.

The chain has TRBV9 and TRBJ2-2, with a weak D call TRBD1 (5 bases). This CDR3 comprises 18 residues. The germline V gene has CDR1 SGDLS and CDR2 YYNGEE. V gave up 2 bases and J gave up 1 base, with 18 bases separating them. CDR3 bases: TGTGCCAGCAGCGTGTCGGTCGGACAAGCATTGAACACCGGGGAGCTGTTTTTT. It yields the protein CASSVSVGQALNTGELFF.

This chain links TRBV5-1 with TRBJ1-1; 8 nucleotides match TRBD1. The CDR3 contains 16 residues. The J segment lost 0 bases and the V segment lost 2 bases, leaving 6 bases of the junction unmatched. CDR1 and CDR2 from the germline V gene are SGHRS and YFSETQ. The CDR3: CASSLQGVDVNTEAFF. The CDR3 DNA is TGCGCCAGCAGCTTACAGGGGGTCGACGTGAACACTGAAGCTTTCTTT.

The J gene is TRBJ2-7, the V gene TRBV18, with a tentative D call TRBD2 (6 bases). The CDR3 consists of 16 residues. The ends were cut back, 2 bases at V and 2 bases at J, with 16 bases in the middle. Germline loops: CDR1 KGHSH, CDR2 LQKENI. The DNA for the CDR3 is TGTGCCAGCTCACCATTCGTCGGGCGGGAAGCCTACGAGCAGTACTTC. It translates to CASSPFVGREAYEQYF.

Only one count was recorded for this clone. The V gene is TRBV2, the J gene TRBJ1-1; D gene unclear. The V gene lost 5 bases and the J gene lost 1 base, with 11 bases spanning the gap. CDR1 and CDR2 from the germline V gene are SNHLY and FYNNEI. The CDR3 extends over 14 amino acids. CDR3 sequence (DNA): TGTGCCAGCAGTCGGGGTTATACGAACACTGAAGCTTTCTTT. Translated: CASSRGYTNTEAFF. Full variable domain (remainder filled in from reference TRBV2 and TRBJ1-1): EPEVTQTPSHQVTQMGQEVILRCVPISNHLYFYWYRQILGQKVEFLVSFYNNEISEKSEIFDDQFSVERPDGSNFTLKIRSTKLEDSAMYFCASSRGYTNTEAFFGQGTRLTVV.

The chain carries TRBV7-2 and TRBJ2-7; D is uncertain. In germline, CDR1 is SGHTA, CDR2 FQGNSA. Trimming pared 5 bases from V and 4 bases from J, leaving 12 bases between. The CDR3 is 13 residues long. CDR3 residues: CASSAYSLYEQYF. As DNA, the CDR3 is TGTGCCAGCAGCGCCTACTCCCTTTACGAGCAGTACTTC.

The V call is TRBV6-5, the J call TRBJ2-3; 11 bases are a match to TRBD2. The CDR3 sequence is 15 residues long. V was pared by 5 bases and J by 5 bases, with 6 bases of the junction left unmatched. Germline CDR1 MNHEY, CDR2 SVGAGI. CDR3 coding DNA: TGTGCCAGCAGTAATAGCGGGGGGGCGGTAGATACGCAGTATTTT. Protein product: CASSNSGGAVDTQYF.

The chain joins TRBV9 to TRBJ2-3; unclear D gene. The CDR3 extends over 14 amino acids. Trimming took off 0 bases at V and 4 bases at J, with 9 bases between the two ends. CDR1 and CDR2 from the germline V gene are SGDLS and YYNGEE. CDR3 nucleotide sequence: TGTGCCAGCAGCGTAGCTAATGCCGCAGATACGCAGTATTTT. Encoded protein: CASSVANAADTQYF.

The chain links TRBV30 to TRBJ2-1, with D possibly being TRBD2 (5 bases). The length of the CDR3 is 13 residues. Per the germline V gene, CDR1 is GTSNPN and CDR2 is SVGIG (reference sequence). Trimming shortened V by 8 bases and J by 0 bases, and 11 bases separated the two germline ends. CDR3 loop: CAAPRGSYNEQFF. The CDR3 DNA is TGTGCCGCACCTCGGGGCTCCTACAATGAGCAGTTCTTC.

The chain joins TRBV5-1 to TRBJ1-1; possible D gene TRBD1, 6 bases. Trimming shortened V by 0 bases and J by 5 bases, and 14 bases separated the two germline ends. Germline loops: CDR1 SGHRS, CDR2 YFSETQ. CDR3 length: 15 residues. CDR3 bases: TGCGCCAGCAGCTTGGGGGGGGGCAGTAGGACTGAAGCTTTCTTT. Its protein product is CASSLGGGSRTEAFF.

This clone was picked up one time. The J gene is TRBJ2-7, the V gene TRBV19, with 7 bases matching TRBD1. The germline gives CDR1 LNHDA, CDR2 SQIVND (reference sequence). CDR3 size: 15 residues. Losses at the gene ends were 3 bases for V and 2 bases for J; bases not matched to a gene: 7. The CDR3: CASSIQTGPPYEQYF. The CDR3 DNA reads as TGTGCCAGTAGTATCCAGACAGGGCCACCCTACGAGCAGTACTTC.

CDR3 DNA: TGCGCCAGCAGCTTGGCCGGAGGCACCTTTCAAGAGACCCAGTACTTC. This sequence encodes CASSLAGGTFQETQYF. V gene TRBV5-1 combines with J gene TRBJ2-5, with D possibly TRBD2 on 5 matching bases. Trimming pared 0 bases from V and 2 bases from J, leaving 14 bases between. This CDR3 region has 16 residues. CDR1 is SGHRS and CDR2 is YFSETQ in the germline V gene. Complete variable domain (other parts from reference TRBV5-1 and TRBJ2-5): KAGVTQTPRYLIKTRGQQVTLSCSPISGHRSVSWYQQTPGQGLQFLFEYFSETQRNKGNFPGRFSGRQFSNSRSEMNVSTLELGDSALYLCASSLAGGTFQETQYFGPGTRLLVL.

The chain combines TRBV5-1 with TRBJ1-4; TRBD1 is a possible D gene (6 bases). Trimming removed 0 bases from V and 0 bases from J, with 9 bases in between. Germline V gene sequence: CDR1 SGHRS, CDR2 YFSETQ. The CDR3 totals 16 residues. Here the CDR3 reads CASSLDGGATNEKLFF. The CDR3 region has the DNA TGCGCCAGCAGCTTGGATGGGGGCGCAACTAATGAAAAACTGTTTTTT.

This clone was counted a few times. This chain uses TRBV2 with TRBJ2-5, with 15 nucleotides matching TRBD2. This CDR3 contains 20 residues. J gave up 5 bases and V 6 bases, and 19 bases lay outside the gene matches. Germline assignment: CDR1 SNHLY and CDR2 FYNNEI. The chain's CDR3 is CASSFIRTSGGASSGETQYF. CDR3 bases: TGTGCCAGCAGCTTCATCAGGACTAGCGGGGGGGCAAGTTCTGGGGAGACCCAGTACTTC.

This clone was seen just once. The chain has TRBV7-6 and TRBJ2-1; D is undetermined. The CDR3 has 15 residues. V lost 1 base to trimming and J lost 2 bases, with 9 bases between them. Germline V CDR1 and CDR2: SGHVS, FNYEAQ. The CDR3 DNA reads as TGTGCCAGCAGCTTAGGTAGCCCGACCTACAATGAGCAGTTCTTC. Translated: CASSLGSPTYNEQFF. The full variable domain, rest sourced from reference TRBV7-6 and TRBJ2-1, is GAGVSQSPRYKVTKRGQDVALRCDPISGHVSLYWYRQALGQGPEFLTYFNYEAQQDKSGLPNDRFSAERPEGSISTLTIQRTEQRDSAMYRCASSLGSPTYNEQFFGPGTRLTVL.

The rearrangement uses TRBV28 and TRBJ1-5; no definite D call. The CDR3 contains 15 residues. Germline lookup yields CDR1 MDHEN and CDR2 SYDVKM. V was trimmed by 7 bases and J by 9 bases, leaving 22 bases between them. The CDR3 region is CASTPTPSGIRPQHF. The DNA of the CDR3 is TGTGCCAGCACTCCAACCCCCTCTGGTATCAGGCCCCAGCATTTT.

As DNA, the CDR3 is TGTGCCAGTAGTATAGGGCAGGGGAACTACGAGCAGTACTTC. Translated, it gives CASSIGQGNYEQYF. This chain links TRBV19 with TRBJ2-7; possible D gene TRBD1, 6 bases. This CDR3 comprises 14 residues. From germline, CDR1 is LNHDA and CDR2 SQIVND (reference sequence). Trimming took 1 base from V and 3 from J, leaving 10 bases between them.

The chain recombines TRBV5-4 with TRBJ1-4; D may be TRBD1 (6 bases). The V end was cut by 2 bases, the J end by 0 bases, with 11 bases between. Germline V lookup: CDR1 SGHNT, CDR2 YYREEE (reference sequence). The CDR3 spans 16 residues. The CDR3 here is CASSLGRGATNEKLFF. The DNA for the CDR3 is TGTGCCAGCAGCTTAGGCAGGGGTGCAACTAATGAAAAACTGTTTTTT.

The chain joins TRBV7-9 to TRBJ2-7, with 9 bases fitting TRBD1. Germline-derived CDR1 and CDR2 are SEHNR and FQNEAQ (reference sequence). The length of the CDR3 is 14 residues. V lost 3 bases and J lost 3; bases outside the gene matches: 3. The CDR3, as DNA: TGTGCCAGCAGCTTCAGGGACAGGGTCTACGAGCAGTACTTC. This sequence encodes CASSFRDRVYEQYF.